This is a list of T cell receptor beta chains from one sample in a study of blood T cell repertoires in COVID-19. Method: immunoSEQ multiplex PCR; TCRdb's copy keeps in-frame clones and lacks some. Of roughly 59,000 clones in the sample, over 80% were seen once. Sequenced input: peripheral blood. The receptors were sampled from a woman over 75 with acute or convalescent COVID-19. CDR3s include the opening cysteine and the closing phenylalanine or tryptophan. Each record gives: J gene, D gene, clone size, V gene, CDR3 protein, CDR3 DNA. A D gene is named only where the DNA matches it firmly. Some rows have no size entry. The others give once, few or many, or a class for an expanded clone.

J: TRBJ1-1; D: -; size: -; V: TRBV18; CDR3: CASSPFGGMGAEAFF; DNA: TGTGCCAGCTCACCTTTTGGAGGAATGGGTGCTGAAGCTTTCTTT
J: TRBJ2-1; D: TRBD2; size: -; V: TRBV29-1; CDR3: CSVEDGRSNEQFF; DNA: TGCAGCGTTGAAGACGGGAGGTCCAATGAGCAGTTCTTC
J: TRBJ1-2; D: -; size: once; V: TRBV28; CDR3: CASSQNRVLYGYTF; DNA: TGTGCCAGCAGCCAAAACAGGGTTCTCTATGGCTACACCTTC
J: TRBJ2-4; D: -; size: -; V: TRBV19; CDR3: CASIGPRGEAKNIQYF; DNA: TGTGCCAGTATTGGTCCTCGCGGAGAAGCCAAAAACATTCAGTACTTC
J: TRBJ2-4; D: TRBD2; size: once; V: TRBV7-8; CDR3: CASSLGPTSGKNIQYF; DNA: TGTGCCAGCAGCTTAGGGCCGACTAGCGGCAAAAACATTCAGTACTTC
J: TRBJ2-1; D: -; size: -; V: TRBV27; CDR3: CASTSGTRSNEQFF; DNA: TGTGCCAGCACGTCCGGGACTCGCAGCAATGAGCAGTTCTTC
J: TRBJ2-1; D: TRBD2; size: -; V: TRBV10-1; CDR3: CASSESRTSGRSSYNEQFF; DNA: TGCGCCAGCAGTGAGTCGCGGACTAGCGGGAGATCGTCCTACAATGAGCAGTTCTTC
J: TRBJ1-3; D: TRBD1; size: -; V: TRBV30; CDR3: CAWSPSGGQGASGNTIYF; DNA: TGTGCCTGGAGTCCATCGGGGGGACAGGGGGCCTCCGGAAACACCATATATTTT
J: TRBJ1-5; D: TRBD1; size: -; V: TRBV27; CDR3: CASSTRRERGQGYQPQHF; DNA: TGTGCCAGCAGCACACGCCGAGAGCGGGGACAGGGATATCAGCCCCAGCATTTT
J: TRBJ2-2; D: -; size: -; V: TRBV6-5; CDR3: CASSQRARTGELFF; DNA: TGTGCCAGCAGTCAGAGGGCCCGGACCGGGGAGCTGTTTTTT
J: TRBJ1-2; D: TRBD1; size: once; V: TRBV29-1; CDR3: CSVEDRGRGRNGYTF; DNA: TGCAGCGTTGAAGATCGGGGCAGGGGGCGGAATGGCTACACCTTC
J: TRBJ2-1; D: TRBD2; size: -; V: TRBV9; CDR3: CASSVVASGRGNEQFF; DNA: TGTGCCAGCAGCGTAGTAGCTAGCGGGAGAGGAAATGAGCAGTTCTTC
J: TRBJ1-6; D: TRBD1; size: once; V: TRBV4-1; CDR3: CASSQRGTGGSPLHF; DNA: TGCGCCAGCAGCCAGAGAGGGACAGGGGGTTCACCCCTCCACTTT
J: TRBJ2-7; D: -; size: -; V: TRBV20-1; CDR3: CSASPGTRIGTDRYEQYF; DNA: TGCAGTGCTAGTCCCGGGACGAGGATTGGGACTGATCGATACGAGCAGTACTTC
J: TRBJ2-7; D: TRBD2; size: few; V: TRBV5-1; CDR3: CASSLSGSPYEQYF; DNA: TGCGCCAGCAGTCTTAGCGGGAGTCCCTACGAGCAGTACTTC
J: TRBJ2-5; D: TRBD1; size: -; V: TRBV5-4; CDR3: CASSLVQGQGRTQYF; DNA: TGTGCCAGCAGCTTGGTACAGGGACAGGGGAGGACCCAGTACTTC
J: TRBJ2-7; D: TRBD1; size: -; V: TRBV5-6; CDR3: CASSLGQGEGEQYF; DNA: TGTGCCAGCAGCCTGGGACAGGGCGAGGGCGAGCAGTACTTC
J: TRBJ2-5; D: TRBD2; size: -; V: TRBV18; CDR3: CASSPRTSGGQETQYF; DNA: TGTGCCAGCTCACCACGGACTAGCGGGGGGCAAGAGACCCAGTACTTC
J: TRBJ2-4; D: TRBD2; size: -; V: TRBV19; CDR3: CASSPGLAGVRLLAKNIQYF; DNA: TGTGCCAGTAGTCCGGGACTAGCGGGAGTGAGATTACTAGCCAAAAACATTCAGTACTTC
J: TRBJ2-7; D: -; size: -; V: TRBV13; CDR3: CASSLGARGEQYF; DNA: TGTGCCAGCAGCCTAGGGGCTAGGGGGGAGCAGTACTTC
J: TRBJ1-5; D: -; size: few; V: TRBV30; CDR3: CAWSSGGLGNQPQHF; DNA: TGTGCCTGGAGCTCGGGGGGCCTCGGCAATCAGCCCCAGCATTTT
J: TRBJ2-2; D: -; size: few; V: TRBV20-1; CDR3: CSASSADGAGTGELFF; DNA: TGCAGTGCTAGTTCAGCTGACGGGGCGGGGACCGGGGAGCTGTTTTTT
J: TRBJ1-5; D: -; size: -; V: TRBV19; CDR3: CASSIRSSNQPQHF; DNA: TGTGCCAGTAGTATCCGCAGTAGCAATCAGCCCCAGCATTTT
J: TRBJ2-1; D: -; size: -; V: TRBV11-3; CDR3: CASSPGWGRNEQFF; DNA: TGTGCCAGCAGCCCAGGATGGGGGAGGAATGAGCAGTTCTTC
J: TRBJ1-6; D: -; size: -; V: TRBV5-1; CDR3: CASSLEQARYSPLHF; DNA: TGCGCCAGCAGCTTGGAACAGGCACGTTACTCACCCCTCCACTTT
J: TRBJ1-1; D: -; size: once; V: TRBV6-5; CDR3: CASSYRGPFAEAFF; DNA: TGTGCCAGCAGTTACAGGGGTCCTTTCGCCGAAGCTTTCTTT
J: TRBJ1-1; D: -; size: -; V: TRBV18; CDR3: CASSPYQADEAFF; DNA: TGTGCCAGCTCACCATATCAGGCTGATGAAGCTTTCTTT
J: TRBJ1-3; D: -; size: -; V: TRBV5-6; CDR3: CASSGQKSGNTIYF; DNA: TGTGCCAGCAGCGGGCAGAAGTCTGGAAACACCATATATTTT